This TCR beta chain was recorded in a study of cytomegalovirus exposure and HLA in healthy donors. It was with 60 Vbeta and 13 Jbeta primers that the PCR ran. Measured with immunoSEQ multiplex PCR; TCRdb has only the in-frame clones, and not every one. The sample yields 140,000 to 150,000 clones, just under 85% seen once. General study points: The likely origin of a cluster of highly shared sequence variants was a sequencing artifact.

This CDR3 spans 14 amino acids. Germline V gene data show CDR1 as LGHNA and CDR2 as YSLEER. V was pared by 0 bases and J by 0 bases, with 6 bases between. This clone was seen only once. Its cognate antigen is unknown. Sample: PBMCs. This receptor was taken from a woman in her sixties in good health and CMV-seropositive. The chain links TRBV4-3 to TRBJ2-7; D uncertain. Here the CDR3 reads CASSQDYGSYEQYF. In DNA, the CDR3 is TGCGCCAGCAGCCAAGATTACGGCTCCTACGAGCAGTACTTC.